This T cell receptor (beta chain) was retrieved from a study of shared clonotypes between healthy human individuals (TCRdb year 2020). Background on the whole study: A few men and a couple of women, aged 18 to 49 years, made up the cohort. For each donor, CD4 naive and CD4 memory were each run on three plates, CD8 naive on two plates, and CD8 memory on one plate. To estimate repertoire size and how much clonotypes are shared between individuals, the study performed deep sequencing of blood TCR repertoires from five healthy adults. Different laboratories and diverse techniques were used to prepare libraries and sequence TCR repertoires, to increase sequencing depth and limit assay-specific biases. Between about 0.8 and 9 billion PBMCs per donor were obtained by leukapheresis.

Healthy HIV-negative adults with no recently reported acute infections or vaccinations were included as donors. All donors were Caucasian adults living in Nashville, Tennessee, USA. CD4+ T cells were enriched through magnetic negative selection, after which naive cells were positively selected on CD45RA and the remaining negative fraction served as the memory subset. Blood was obtained by leukapheresis, after which PBMCs were separated by Ficoll-Histopaque density gradient centrifugation and cryopreserved in liquid nitrogen vapor phase. Analytical flow cytometry was used to check the purity and quantity of every magnetically sorted T cell population. Genomic DNA was isolated from each sorted fraction and quantified by UV absorbance on a Nanodrop 2000c. Trimming takes 4 bases from V and 5 bases from J, and the germline ends sit 9 bases apart. The CDR3, from cysteine to phenylalanine, totals 13 residues. CDR3 DNA is the only sequence kept; it has 39 bases, read in frame from the first base. The germline V gene provides CDR1 ENHRY and CDR2 SYGVKD.

This clone was seen many times. Its antigen remains undetermined. No qualities accompany the bases; no much larger clone lies one base away. Using the deep immunoSEQ assay, multiplex PCR amplified TCR CDR3 regions from genomic DNA. Extracted genomic DNA from each cell subset was spread evenly across all wells of several immunoSEQ 96-well plates, with each plate serving as a replicate. Each replicate PCR for sorted subsets received about 220 ng genomic DNA, equal to roughly 30,000 T cell genomes. The purified libraries were quantified using a Qubit 3.0 fluorometer, sized with a Bioanalyzer 2100, and then quantified again using the KAPA Library Quantification kit. Each immunoSEQ 96-well plate was sequenced on its own single-read 150-cycle Illumina NextSeq 550 flow cell. As for the authors' bioinformatics: Because the immunoSEQ output included only junctional sequences and no quality scores, the filtering could not be the same as the filtering used for full-length reads. To assign V/J genes and CDR3, sequences were annotated using PyIR, a Python wrapper for IgBLAST v1.9, with IMGT germline references. Any read was removed if the V/J assignment was weak (E-value above 1e-6), the CDR3 was missing, or the read contained stop codons, out-of-frame junctions, or ambiguous translated residues. V3J clonotypes were defined as sequences sharing an identical inferred V gene, J gene, and CDR3 amino acid sequence. To compute the percentage overlap between repertoires, the number of shared unique clonotypes was divided by the size of the smaller repertoire. Richness of each repertoire was evaluated using RTK rarefaction, the Chao1 estimator, and Recon v2.1 estimates of unobserved clonotypes. For all TCRbeta clonotypes obtained by the gDNA method from a few donors, generation probabilities were computed with OLGA. As stored in TCRdb, this immuneACCESS dataset retains in-frame rearrangements with V and J assigned. A fraction of the clones does not appear; measured against another copy, unresolved V genes explain less than half of the discrepancy, and the remainder lacks a known reason. The V and J calls and the clone size are those of that table, but D and trimming were determined from the DNA. The sample table lists about 1 million clones, 75% of them with a count of one. The ten biggest clones cover over 1.3% of the sample.

Here is what the overall study found, with its caveats: Larger estimated clonotype richness was generally found for naive subsets than for memory subsets. Sharing across a handful of donors was observed for approximately 4.6% of naive CD4, over 3% of naive CD8, about 2.5% of memory CD4, and roughly 0.4% of memory CD8 clonotypes. Sampling was restricted to blood, and TCR repertoires in tissues likely differ from the TCR repertoires found in blood. Rarefaction of sorted-subset datasets indicated incomplete sequencing despite the large sequencing depth. Pairwise subsampling led to the expectation that sequencing depth would affect the degree of clonotype sharing among donors. Clonotypes shared by all four sorted-subset donors showed higher generation probabilities than non-shared clonotypes. The genetic and exposure-history diversity represented was limited by the small number of donors.

Sequenced material: memory CD4+ T cells sorted from blood. The label giving this sample's cell subset or site can be read as: CD45RA-negative fraction. Rearrangement joined TRBV10-3 to TRBJ2-1, with TRBD2 tentatively as D gene (5 bases match). The receptor's source is a man between 18 and 29 years old in good health. The nucleotides are TGTGCCATCAGTGGAGGGTACGACAATGAGCAGTTCTTC. The resulting protein is CAISGGYDNEQFF.